This TCR beta chain was observed in a study of response to subunit inactivated influenza vaccine. Findings and caveats of the study: Few new T cells, the authors suggested, are recruited by each seasonal influenza vaccination.

TCRdb re-called the RT-PCR reads with MiXCR, one entry per CDR3 protein. The table records about 500,000 distinct CDR3 sequences, 16% of them present only once. Remarks on this clonotype: The antigen remains undetermined.

Germline CDR1 reads SQVTM; CDR2 reads ANQGSEA. The CDR3 is made up of 11 amino acids. Sequenced material: CD4+ T cells sorted from PBMCs, taken less than 30 months after vaccination. The TCR was taken from a man between 50 and 69 years old who received an inactivated influenza vaccine. The chain links TRBV29-1 to TRBJ2-1; no firm D call. The CDR3 is CASHTGNEQFF. The CDR3 DNA follows: TGCGCTTCGCATACTGGGAATGAGCAGTTCTTC.